Sequencing of this T cell receptor (beta chain) was carried out in a study of T cell changes during pregnancy in multiple sclerosis. The assay was immunoSEQ multiplex PCR, and TCRdb's table has in-frame clones only and misses some. The table has around 30,000 clones, nearly 90% seen once. The TCR originated in a female donor in good health, enrolled as a control in a pregnancy study. Material: CD4+ T cells from peripheral blood mononuclear cells, obtained in the third trimester of pregnancy.

DNA for the CDR3: TGTGCCAGCAGCCCCCTTCGTAGCAATCAGCCCCAGCATTTT. Its protein is CASSPLRSNQPQHF. The chain uses TRBV6-5 and TRBJ1-5; D gene unclear. The V end was cut by 6 bases, the J end by 0 bases, with 9 bases between. CDR3 length equals 14 residues. The germline V gene has CDR1 MNHEY and CDR2 SVGAGI.